The 17 T cell receptor beta chains below come from one sample, sequenced in a study of blood T cell repertoires in COVID-19. Using immunoSEQ multiplex PCR, the repertoire was profiled, and TCRdb retains in-frame clones only, with some absent. Here the sample spans approximately 63,000 clones, roughly 84% being singletons. The sequenced sample consisted of peripheral blood. The receptors originated from a woman between 70 and 85 years old with acute or convalescent COVID-19.

V usage is TRBV7-9 and J usage is TRBJ1-5; 7 bases are a match to TRBD1. V lost 4 bases to trimming and J lost 2 bases; unmatched junction nucleotides: 2. The CDR3 spans 14 residues. Per the germline V gene, CDR1 is SEHNR and CDR2 is FQNEAQ (reference sequence). In DNA form, the CDR3 reads TGTGCCAGCAGCTACGGACAGGGCAATCAGCCCCAGCATTTT. It codes for CASSYGQGNQPQHF. The variable domain in full, completed from reference TRBV7-9 and TRBJ1-5, reads DTGVSQNPRHKITKRGQNVTFRCDPISEHNRLYWYRQTLGQGPEFLTYFQNEAQLEKSRLLSDRFSAERPKGSFSTLEIQRTEQGDSAMYLCASSYGQGNQPQHFGDGTRLSIL.

The V call is TRBV12-3 or TRBV12-4, the J call TRBJ2-5, with unresolved D. Trimming cost V 1 base and J 5 bases, with 8 bases left between them. This CDR3 comprises 13 residues. CDR3 in amino acids: CASSLGQIETQYF. CDR3 DNA: TGTGCCAGCAGTTTAGGACAAATCGAGACCCAGTACTTC.

V gene TRBV4-2 combines with J gene TRBJ2-7, with 7 bases matching TRBD2. The CDR3 totals 14 residues. Germline V gene sequence: CDR1 LGHNA, CDR2 YNFKEQ. The trim removed 1 base at V and 2 bases at J, leaving 2 bases unmatched. The CDR3 DNA follows: TGTGCCAGCAGCCAAGCTCGGGGGGCCTACGAGCAGTACTTC. It yields the protein CASSQARGAYEQYF.

The chain uses TRBV5-6 and TRBJ1-4; 9 bases are shared with TRBD1. Germline assignment: CDR1 SGHDT and CDR2 YYEEEE. V lost 2 bases, J lost 6 bases, and 5 bases stayed unmatched. There are 15 residues in the CDR3. DNA of the CDR3: TGTGCCAGCAGCTTCTTACAGGGGGCGTATGAAAAACTGTTTTTT. It yields the protein CASSFLQGAYEKLFF.

The V call is TRBV6-1, the J call TRBJ1-2, with 9 bases fitting TRBD1. The CDR3 covers 14 residues. CDR1 is MNHNS and CDR2 is SASEGT in the germline V gene. Germline trimming cut 3 bases from V and 6 bases from J; bases unmatched to any gene: 5. Here the CDR3 DNA reads TGTGCCAGCAGTGAGGGGGACAGGGTAGATGGCTACACCTTC. It translates to CASSEGDRVDGYTF.

This clone appeared once. The J gene is TRBJ1-1, the V gene TRBV7-3; D is possibly TRBD1 (6 bases). CDR3 length equals 14 residues. V shed 6 bases and J shed 3 bases, with 14 bases lying between them. CDR1 is SGHTA, CDR2 FQGTGA, per germline. CDR3 region: CASRSTGLDTEAFF. The DNA for the CDR3 is TGTGCCAGCAGGAGCACAGGGTTGGACACTGAAGCTTTCTTT.

CDR3 protein: CASSQRTNYEQYF. The CDR3 region has the DNA TGTGCCAGCAGCCAAAGGACAAACTACGAGCAGTACTTC. The chain employs TRBV11-2 and TRBJ2-7; TRBD1 is a possible D gene (5 bases). The CDR3 is 13 residues long. Germline values: CDR1 SGHAT, CDR2 FQNNGV. The ends were cut back, 5 bases at V and 3 bases at J, with 11 bases in the middle.

The CDR3 region has the DNA TGTGCCAGCAGACGCGGGGGGTCGGATACGCAGTATTTT. Translating it yields CASRRGGSDTQYF. The chain links TRBV5-8 to TRBJ2-3, with 8 positions matching TRBD2. Trimming removed 5 bases from V and 6 bases from J; junction bases left unmatched: 5. Germline CDR1 reads SGHTS; CDR2 reads YDEGEE. This CDR3 has 13 amino acids.

This rearrangement joins TRBV3-1 (or the pseudogene TRBV3-2) to TRBJ1-3, with a possible D match to TRBD1 (6 bases). Trimming cost V 3 bases and J 7 bases, with 16 bases left between them. This CDR3 comprises 15 residues. CDR1 LGHDT and CDR2 YNNKEL come from the germline V gene (reference sequence). CDR3 region: CASSHTQGFGNTIYF. In DNA form, the CDR3 reads TGTGCCAGCAGCCACACACAGGGTTTTGGGAACACCATATATTTT.

The chain employs TRBV13 and TRBJ2-5, with 9 bases identical to TRBD2. The germline V gene encodes CDR1 PRHDT and CDR2 FYEKMQ (reference sequence). CDR3 size: 15 residues. V trimming: 4 bases; J trimming: 5 bases; junction bases outside the gene matches: 8. Here the CDR3 DNA reads TGTGCCAGCAGCTCCTCGGCGGGGGGGCGGGAGACCCAGTACTTC. It translates to CASSSSAGGRETQYF.

The chain couples TRBV7-6 to TRBJ2-3, with 15 bases that match TRBD2. CDR1 is SGHVS, CDR2 FNYEAQ, per germline. The V segment lost 8 bases and the J segment 0 bases; nucleotides outside the gene matches: 12. The CDR3 runs to 19 residues. CDR3 residues: CASSRTSGGAKSSTDTQYF. The CDR3 DNA sequence: TGTGCCAGCTCCAGGACTAGCGGGGGGGCCAAGTCTAGCACAGATACGCAGTATTTT.

This clone showed up just once. CDR3 nucleotides: TGCAGCGTTGAGGACAGGGGATGGGAGCAGTACTTC. Protein product: CSVEDRGWEQYF. The V and J genes are TRBV29-1 and TRBJ2-7, with 9 bases aligning to TRBD1. The V segment lost 3 bases and the J segment 7 bases; nucleotides outside the gene matches: 4. The CDR3 spans 12 residues. Germline lookup yields CDR1 SQVTM and CDR2 ANQGSEA.

This clone is a singleton in its sample. The chain employs TRBV15 and TRBJ2-2, with 10 bases that match TRBD2. The CDR3 consists of 17 residues. Germline V gives CDR1 LNHNV, CDR2 YYDKDF (reference sequence). V was clipped by 5 bases and J by 0 bases; unmatched bases: 6. DNA for the CDR3: TGTGCCACCAGCCCACTAGCGGGGAGTGCGAACACCGGGGAGCTGTTTTTT. Protein: CATSPLAGSANTGELFF.

The chain joins TRBV6-5 to TRBJ1-1; TRBD1 matches 10 bases. This CDR3 comprises 14 residues. The germline CDR1 and CDR2 sequences are MNHEY and SVGAGI. J was trimmed by 4 bases and V by 1 base; bases with no gene match: 0. The CDR3 bases are TGTGCCAGCAGTTACTGGACAGGGGGCACTGAAGCTTTCTTT. It translates to CASSYWTGGTEAFF.

This chain joins TRBV9 and TRBJ2-2; 8 nucleotides match TRBD1. The CDR3 sequence is 13 residues long. Germline CDR1 SGDLS, CDR2 YYNGEE. With V trimmed by 8 bases and J by 3 bases, 3 bases remained unmatched. This CDR3 reads CASSTGDTGELFF. The CDR3 region has the DNA TGTGCCAGTTCGACAGGGGACACCGGGGAGCTGTTTTTT.

The chain uses TRBV6-5 and TRBJ2-3; TRBD1 matches at 7 bases. The CDR3 contains 14 residues. The ends lost 7 bases at V and 3 bases at J; junction bases unmatched: 7. Germline assignment: CDR1 MNHEY and CDR2 SVGAGI. Here the CDR3 reads CASKTGMGTDTQYF. As DNA, the CDR3 is TGTGCCAGCAAGACAGGGATGGGGACAGATACGCAGTATTTT.

This clone has a single count. The chain combines TRBV6-2 or TRBV6-3 with TRBJ2-5, with D perhaps TRBD2 (5 bases). The CDR3 runs 13 residues. The V end lost 4 bases, the J end lost 1 base, and 7 bases lay between the germline ends. Germline V gives CDR1 MNHEY, CDR2 SVGEGT. Here the CDR3 DNA reads TGTGCCAGCAGTTCAGGACTCCAAGAGACCCAGTACTTC. This encodes CASSSGLQETQYF.